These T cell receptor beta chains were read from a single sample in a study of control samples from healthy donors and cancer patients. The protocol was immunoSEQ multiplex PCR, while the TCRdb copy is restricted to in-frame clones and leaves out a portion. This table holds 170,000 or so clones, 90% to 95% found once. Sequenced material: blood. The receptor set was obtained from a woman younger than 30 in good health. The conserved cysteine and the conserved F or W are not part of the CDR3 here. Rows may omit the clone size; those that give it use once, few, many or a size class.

ASRGQSGGEKLF | TRBV2 | few | TRBJ1-4
ASSDHSGTSSYNEQF | TRBV5-6 | - | TRBJ2-1
ASSFGQGRSYGYT | TRBV4-1 | - | TRBJ1-2
ASSYSGGSGNTIY | TRBV5-1 | - | TRBJ1-3
ASSQDPRAGPGNQPQH | TRBV4-1 | - | TRBJ1-5
ASSERRKGDDTEAF | TRBV6-1 | - | TRBJ1-1
ASSYGDRIYNSPLH | TRBV6-5 | few | TRBJ1-6
ASSVGGVAGNTIY | TRBV9 | - | TRBJ1-3
ASIGADTGELF | TRBV7-2 | - | TRBJ2-2
ASSFDGGPWGYT | TRBV11-3 | once | TRBJ1-2
ASSFPGRNEKLF | TRBV5-1 | - | TRBJ1-4
ASSQAGMGSTGASYEQY | TRBV4-3 | - | TRBJ2-7
ASSLRDTRGQF | TRBV27 | - | TRBJ2-1
ASSHRGLWYGYT | TRBV7-3 | once | TRBJ1-2
ASLSVGKDPGNTIY | TRBV9 | - | TRBJ1-3
ASSYSSPTGELF | TRBV6-5 | few | TRBJ2-2
ASSRGQGTYGYT | TRBV19 | - | TRBJ1-2
ASSLSSLRGNTIY | TRBV28 | - | TRBJ1-3
SPVGNEQF | TRBV20-1 | - | TRBJ2-1
ASSFGTVSGYT | TRBV18 | once | TRBJ1-2
ASSPGEYSGNTIY | TRBV5-6 | - | TRBJ1-3
ASSLSRTVGNQPQH | TRBV7-8 | - | TRBJ1-5
ASGLTGSQETQY | TRBV12-5 | - | TRBJ2-5
ASSLGQEDIWDTEAF | TRBV7-9 | - | TRBJ1-1
ASSLSGAAGLYNEQF | TRBV28 | - | TRBJ2-1
ASSPGSYNEQF | TRBV27 | - | TRBJ2-1
ASRDRGLRGEAF | TRBV19 | - | TRBJ1-1
ASELWTGVKGYT | TRBV5-8 | once | TRBJ1-2
ASSLEATNEKLF | TRBV5-4 | - | TRBJ1-4
ASSPQTPSNQPQH | TRBV19 | - | TRBJ1-5
SGETSGSGEQY | TRBV29-1 | - | TRBJ2-7
ASKPHGVINEQY | TRBV28 | - | TRBJ2-7
ASGRRPSTDTQY | TRBV13 | - | TRBJ2-3
ASSLGQGGANEKLF | TRBV5-1 | - | TRBJ1-4
ASRSEWRGVNQPQH | TRBV27 | - | TRBJ1-5
ASSFRRTSEGNEQF | TRBV11-2 | - | TRBJ2-1
ASSEGQSSYEQY | TRBV25-1 | - | TRBJ2-7
ASSLQGNTEAF | TRBV5-1 | - | TRBJ1-1
ATSDPDRDIVYEQY | TRBV24-1 | - | TRBJ2-7
ASRGAGLGTDTQY | TRBV28 | - | TRBJ2-3